This TCR beta chain was identified in a study of T cell clonality in common variable immunodeficiency. Data came from immunoSEQ multiplex PCR; TCRdb stores just in-frame clones and leaves some out. The repertoire consists of 50,000 or so clones, none detected only once. This clone has at least ten counts. The CDR3 end lies 3 residues beyond the end of the read and is filled in from the germline J gene. Germline CDR1 is MNHNS and CDR2 is SASEGT. This CDR3 contains 12 residues. What was sequenced was peripheral blood mononuclear cells. The TCR was taken from a person aged 18-70 years in good health. This chain joins TRBV6-1 and TRBJ1-2; D is uncertain. The CDR3 loop is CASSEGAYGYTF. Partial CDR3 DNA: TGTGCCAGCAGTGAAGGGGCTTACGGC.